The 7 T cell receptor beta chains presented below share a single source sample, sequenced in a study of blood T cell repertoires in COVID-19. The data were produced by immunoSEQ multiplex PCR, yet TCRdb's version contains in-frame clones alone and is incomplete. The sample carries 350,000 to 500,000 clones, over 75% recorded once. Sequencing was done on a sample of PBMCs or T cells enriched from blood (not recorded which). The receptors stem from a woman under 30 who had been exposed to COVID-19.

DNA of the CDR3: TGTGCCAGCAGCGCCCCAGGGGCGTGGGAAAAACTGTTTTTT. It codes for CASSAPGAWEKLFF. The V and J genes are TRBV7-2 and TRBJ1-4, with D maybe TRBD1 (6 bases). CDR1 is SGHTA and CDR2 is FQGNSA in the germline V gene. Trimming took off 5 bases at V and 8 bases at J, with 15 bases between the two ends. This CDR3 is 14 amino acids long.

The chain links TRBV3-1 (or the pseudogene TRBV3-2) to TRBJ2-7; tentatively, D is TRBD2 (5 bases). This CDR3 has 12 amino acids. V was shortened by 0 bases and J by 7 bases, with 7 bases between the two germline ends. Germline V lookup: CDR1 LGHDT, CDR2 YNNKEL (reference sequence). The CDR3 nucleotides read TGTGCCAGCAGCCAAGATTCGGGAGAGCAGTACTTC. This sequence encodes CASSQDSGEQYF.

This clone was observed a few times. J is TRBJ1-2 and V is TRBV27; possibly TRBD1 for D (6 bases). Trimming removed 6 bases at V and 4 bases at J, with 18 bases between. Germline-derived CDR1 and CDR2 are MNHEY and SMNVEV (reference sequence). This CDR3 is built from 15 residues. The CDR3 here is CASRVTGLSGYGYTF. The CDR3 DNA reads TGTGCCAGCAGGGTCACAGGGCTATCGGGCTATGGCTACACCTTC.

The V gene is TRBV7-2, the J gene TRBJ1-2; D gene uncertain. The CDR3 covers 14 residues. V shed 1 base and J shed 5 bases, with 11 bases lying between them. Germline values: CDR1 SGHTA, CDR2 FQGNSA. The CDR3 nucleotides read TGTGCCAGCAGCTTAGGCGGGGTCGGGTATGGCTACACCTTC. This gives the protein CASSLGGVGYGYTF.

This sequence joins TRBV21-1 and TRBJ2-7; the table's D call, TRBD2, has no DNA check behind it. TRBV21-1 is a pseudogene locus. The CDR3 is made up of 19 amino acids. The CDR3 sequence: CASSNGPGLLHKTQCEQYF. The DNA for the CDR3 is TGTGCCAGCAGCAACGGTCCGGGACTCCTCCACAAGACCCAATGTGAGCAGTACTTC.

The rearrangement links TRBV15 to TRBJ1-5; 7 bases are a match to TRBD1. Germline CDR1 LNHNV, CDR2 YYDKDF (reference sequence). The J segment lost 3 bases and the V segment lost 4 bases, leaving 3 bases of the junction unmatched. This CDR3 contains 14 residues. The CDR3 DNA reads TGTGCCACCAGCAACGACAGGGACAATCAGCCCCAGCATTTT. Protein sequence: CATSNDRDNQPQHF.

CDR3 sequence (DNA): TGTGCCAGCAGGGTGTCAGGGATGGTCTCTGGAAACACCATATATTTT. This gives the protein CASRVSGMVSGNTIYF. The V call is TRBV6-4, the J call TRBJ1-3; D possibly corresponds to TRBD1 (5 bases). The CDR3 runs to 16 residues. Germline V gives CDR1 MRHNA, CDR2 SNTAGT. V gave up 6 bases and J gave up 0 bases, with 15 bases separating them.